Below, 21 T cell receptor beta chains from the same sample are listed, as sequenced in a study of T cell repertoires in aging, cancer and after chemotherapy. The template was genomic DNA from peripheral blood, not RNA. A mixed TRB-A/B primer pool amplified rearranged TRB by multiplex touch-down PCR. TCRdb fed the multiplex PCR reads into MiXCR, producing one record per CDR3 protein. The sample lists about 13,000 distinct CDR3 sequences, approximately 24% occurring once. Sequenced input: blood. The receptors shown here come from a human donor in good health.

The rearrangement uses TRBV4-1 and TRBJ2-7; D is possibly TRBD1 (6 bases). The CDR3 runs to 16 residues. The V gene lost 0 bases and the J gene lost 5 bases, with 17 bases spanning the gap. Germline CDR1 reads MGHRA; CDR2 reads YSYEKL. The CDR3 sequence is CASSQEGVGALDEQYF. The DNA of the CDR3 is TGCGCCAGCAGCCAAGAAGGGGTGGGGGCTCTGGACGAGCAGTACTTC.

This clonotype ranks as medium-sized. The chain links TRBV27 to TRBJ1-2; no definite D call. CDR3 length: 11 residues. Germline values: CDR1 MNHEY, CDR2 SMNVEV (reference sequence). Trimming took 6 bases from V and 8 from J, leaving 10 bases between them. CDR3 amino acids: CASSAGGGYTF. The CDR3 region has the DNA TGTGCCAGCAGCGCAGGAGGAGGCTACACCTTC.

This clonotype was counted only a few times. The DNA of the CDR3 is TGTGCCAGCAGTGCCCCGGGACTCACCTACGAGCAGTACTTC. As protein: CASSAPGLTYEQYF. The rearrangement links TRBV27 to TRBJ2-7; perhaps TRBD2 as D (6 bases). Between the trimmed V and J ends, which lost 5 bases and 2 bases, there was a span of 13 bases. The germline V gene has CDR1 MNHEY and CDR2 SMNVEV (reference sequence). The CDR3 loop spans 14 amino acids.

Concerning this clonotype: This sequence may be a read error, since a much larger clone differs from it by one base. The CDR3 here is CASSEIRGCYGYTF. Here the CDR3 DNA reads TGTGCCAGCAGTGAAATCCGGGGGTGCTATGGCTACACCTTC. This chain joins TRBV6-1 and TRBJ1-2; D perhaps matches TRBD1 (5 bases). This CDR3 contains 14 residues. V was shortened by 2 bases and J by 4 bases, with 11 bases between the two germline ends. Germline values: CDR1 MNHNS, CDR2 SASEGT.

By its share, this clonotype is medium-sized. V usage is TRBV7-2 and J usage is TRBJ2-7; TRBD1 agrees at 7 bases. The length of the CDR3 is 14 residues. Germline V gene data show CDR1 as SGHTA and CDR2 as FQGNSA. V was pared by 2 bases and J by 2 bases, with 3 bases of the junction left unmatched. The CDR3 region has the DNA TGTGCCAGCAGCTTATGGACAGGCCCCTACGAGCAGTACTTC. Translation gives CASSLWTGPYEQYF.

This clonotype counts as medium-sized. The rearrangement joins TRBV20-1 to TRBJ1-4, with a possible D match to TRBD1 (5 bases). The CDR3 runs to 14 residues. Germline lookup yields CDR1 DFQATT and CDR2 SNEGSKA (reference sequence). The V and J ends lost 0 bases and 8 bases respectively, with 13 bases between them. CDR3 bases: TGCAGTGCTAGAGACGCCGGGGGAAACGAAAAACTGTTTTTT. It yields the protein CSARDAGGNEKLFF.

The chain is built from TRBV12-3 or TRBV12-4 and TRBJ1-1, with no clear D. V was clipped by 1 base and J by 2 bases, with 8 bases between them. The CDR3 has 14 amino acids. CDR3 in amino acids: CASSLGAANTEAFF. The CDR3 region has the DNA TGTGCCAGCAGTTTAGGAGCGGCTAACACTGAAGCTTTCTTT.

This clonotype is medium-sized within its sample. The CDR3 nucleotides are TGTGCCAGTAGCTCGGTGAGGGGTGAAAAACTGTTTTTT. Its translation: CASSSVRGEKLFF. The J gene is TRBJ1-4, the V gene TRBV19; D may be TRBD1 (5 bases). The CDR3 runs to 13 residues. CDR1 is LNHDA and CDR2 is SQIVND in the germline V gene (reference sequence). Trimming shortened V by 6 bases and J by 7 bases, and 12 bases separated the two germline ends.

This clonotype qualifies as medium-sized. This chain joins TRBV19 and TRBJ2-1; D possibly corresponds to TRBD1 (5 bases). V lost 3 bases and J 6 bases, leaving 15 bases between the germline ends. The CDR3 runs to 15 residues. CDR1 and CDR2 (germline): LNHDA, SQIVND (reference sequence). The CDR3 spells CASSIQGPASNEQFF. DNA for the CDR3: TGTGCCAGTAGTATTCAGGGCCCAGCTAGCAATGAGCAGTTCTTC.

Only a few counts were recorded for this clonotype. The genes are TRBV6-2 or TRBV6-3 and TRBJ1-3; a weak D match, TRBD1 (5 bases). V was shortened by 8 bases and J by 0 bases, with 14 bases between the two germline ends. The germline gives CDR1 MNHEY, CDR2 SVGEGT. CDR3 length: 15 amino acids. CDR3 nucleotide sequence: TGTGCCAGCCGATCGACGGGGGGCTCTGGAAACACCATATATTTT. Residues: CASRSTGGSGNTIYF.

In its sample, this clonotype was seen a few times. The chain combines TRBV28 with TRBJ1-2; 8 bases match TRBD1. The CDR3 loop spans 13 amino acids. Germline V gives CDR1 MDHEN, CDR2 SYDVKM. V shed 3 bases, J shed 8 bases, and the junction held 5 bases outside the gene matches. This CDR3 is CASSFDRGRGYTF. The CDR3 DNA reads as TGTGCCAGCAGTTTTGACAGGGGTAGAGGCTACACCTTC.

This clonotype rates as medium-sized. The CDR3 region is CASSPQSASGTSEQFF. The CDR3 region has the DNA TGTGCCAGCAGCCCGCAAAGCGCTAGCGGGACATCTGAGCAGTTCTTC. This chain links TRBV7-2 with TRBJ2-1; TRBD2 matches at 9 bases. CDR1 is SGHTA, CDR2 FQGNSA, per germline. The CDR3 is 16 amino acids. Trimming cost V 5 bases and J 9 bases; bases outside gene matches: 14.

The CDR3, as DNA: TGCGCCAGCAGCTTGACAGGGGGAGGCTCTGAAGCTTTCTTT. The encoded protein is CASSLTGGGSEAFF. The V and J genes are TRBV5-1 and TRBJ1-1; 8 bases line up with TRBD1. The CDR3 sequence is 14 residues long. CDR1 and CDR2 (germline): SGHRS, YFSETQ. Trimming took 1 base from V and 6 from J; bases not matched to a gene: 5.

This chain links TRBV28 with TRBJ2-3, with 10 bases lining up with TRBD1. The CDR3 spans 15 residues. CDR1 is MDHEN, CDR2 SYDVKM, per germline. With V trimmed by 2 bases and J by 5 bases, 4 bases remained unmatched. CDR3 DNA: TGTGCCAGCAGTTTACGACAGGGGGCAGGAGATACGCAGTATTTT. Encoded protein: CASSLRQGAGDTQYF.

The DNA for the CDR3 is TGTGCCAGCAGTTTATGGGGACAGGGGTTCTACGAGCAGTACTTC. This sequence encodes CASSLWGQGFYEQYF. This chain connects TRBV6-6 to TRBJ2-7; 10 bases are shared with TRBD1. This CDR3 region has 15 residues. Trimming removed 4 bases from V and 3 bases from J; junction bases left unmatched: 6. Germline-derived CDR1 and CDR2 are MNHNY and SVGAGI (reference sequence).

This clonotype is medium-sized by share. The gene calls are TRBV30 and TRBJ1-2, with unresolved D. Trimming pared 2 bases from V and 4 bases from J, leaving 11 bases between. Germline V gene data show CDR1 as GTSNPN and CDR2 as SVGIG (reference sequence). The CDR3 has 13 amino acids. The CDR3 protein is CAWSTSPIYGYTF. The CDR3 DNA follows: TGTGCCTGGAGTACATCCCCGATCTATGGCTACACCTTC.

This clonotype was counted only a few times. The CDR3 reads CASSQSLGVNTEAFF. The CDR3 DNA reads TGTGCCAGCTCACAGAGCCTCGGTGTGAACACTGAAGCTTTCTTT. The chain uses TRBV18 and TRBJ1-1; D gene unclear. Germline V gene lookup returns CDR1 KGHSH and CDR2 LQKENI. This CDR3 spans 15 amino acids. V was cut by 4 bases and J by 0 bases, with 12 bases left in between.

Comment on this clonotype: A much larger clone differs from this one at a single base, so this may be a read error. V gene TRBV7-9 combines with J gene TRBJ2-2, with a tentative D call TRBD2 (5 bases). Germline CDR1 is SEHNR and CDR2 is FQNEAQ (reference sequence). V was trimmed by 1 base and J by 10 bases, leaving 16 bases between them. CDR3 length: 15 amino acids. The CDR3 DNA sequence: TGTGCCAGCAGCTTAGGATCGGCCGAGGGCGTGGAGCTGTTTTTT. It yields the protein CASSLGSAEGVELFF.

This clonotype was picked up a small number of times. V usage is TRBV20-1 and J usage is TRBJ2-1; 8 bases agree with TRBD1. The V segment lost 5 bases and the J segment 4 bases; nucleotides outside the gene matches: 7. The CDR3 extends over 14 amino acids. Per germline, CDR1 DFQATT and CDR2 SNEGSKA (reference sequence). CDR3 region: CSAEWTGIYNEQFF. The CDR3 coding sequence is TGCAGTGCTGAGTGGACAGGGATTTACAATGAGCAGTTCTTC.

By its share, this clonotype is medium-sized (0.01 to 0.1%). The chain is built from TRBV7-6 and TRBJ1-1; 8 nucleotides match TRBD1. CDR3 size: 13 residues. Germline CDR1 and CDR2: SGHVS and FNYEAQ. The trim removed 7 bases at V and 6 bases at J, leaving 7 bases unmatched. CDR3 DNA: TGTGCCAGCATCGGACAGGGATTCTCTGAAGCTTTCTTT. Residues: CASIGQGFSEAFF.

The chain is built from TRBV12-3 or TRBV12-4 and TRBJ1-3; 12 nucleotides line up with TRBD1. CDR3 length equals 18 residues. V lost 8 bases and J lost 3; bases outside the gene matches: 14. For the CDR3, the DNA is TGTGCCAGCGGGGACCCGGGCGGGACAGGGGGCTTTGGAAACACCATATATTTT. Translating gives CASGDPGGTGGFGNTIYF.